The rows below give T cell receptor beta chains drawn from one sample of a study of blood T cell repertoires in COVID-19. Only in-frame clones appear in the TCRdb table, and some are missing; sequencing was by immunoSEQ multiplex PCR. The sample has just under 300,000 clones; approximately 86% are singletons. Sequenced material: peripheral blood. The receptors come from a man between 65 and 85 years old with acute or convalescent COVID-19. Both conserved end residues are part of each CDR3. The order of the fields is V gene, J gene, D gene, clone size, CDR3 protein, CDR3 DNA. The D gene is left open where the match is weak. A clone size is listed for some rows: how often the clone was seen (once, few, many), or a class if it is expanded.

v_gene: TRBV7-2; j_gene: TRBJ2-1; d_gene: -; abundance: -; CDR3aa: CASSLTGAYNEQFF; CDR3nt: TGTGCCAGCAGCTTAACGGGGGCCTACAATGAGCAGTTCTTC
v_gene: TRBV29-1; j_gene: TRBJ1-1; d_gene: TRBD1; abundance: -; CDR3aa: CSAGQGGTEAFF; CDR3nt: TGCAGCGCTGGACAGGGAGGCACTGAAGCTTTCTTT
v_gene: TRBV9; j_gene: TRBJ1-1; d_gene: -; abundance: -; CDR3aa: CASSVDQGAEAFF; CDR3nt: TGTGCCAGCAGCGTAGACCAGGGCGCTGAAGCTTTCTTT
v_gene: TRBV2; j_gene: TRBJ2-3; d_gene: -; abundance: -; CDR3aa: CASRADTDTQYF; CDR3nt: TGTGCCAGCAGGGCAGACACAGATACGCAGTATTTT
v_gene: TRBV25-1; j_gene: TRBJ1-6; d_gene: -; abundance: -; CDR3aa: CASSRTTSSYNSPLHF; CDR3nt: TGTGCCAGCAGTAGGACAACGAGCTCCTATAATTCACCCCTCCACTTT
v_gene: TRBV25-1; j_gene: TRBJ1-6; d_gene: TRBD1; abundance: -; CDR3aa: CASSEYRTGGMTPLHF; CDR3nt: TGTGCCAGCAGTGAATATAGGACAGGGGGAATGACACCCCTCCACTTT
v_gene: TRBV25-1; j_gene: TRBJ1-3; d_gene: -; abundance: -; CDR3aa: CASSPGNTIYF; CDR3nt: TGTGCCAGCAGCCCAGGAAACACCATATATTTT
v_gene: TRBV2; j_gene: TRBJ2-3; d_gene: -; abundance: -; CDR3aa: CASNGHGGRTDTQYF; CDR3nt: TGTGCCAGCAACGGGCATGGCGGGCGCACAGATACGCAGTATTTT
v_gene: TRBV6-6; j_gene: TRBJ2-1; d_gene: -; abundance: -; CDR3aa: CASSYLSGLSNEQFF; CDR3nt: TGTGCCAGCAGTTACCTATCAGGACTCTCCAATGAGCAGTTCTTC
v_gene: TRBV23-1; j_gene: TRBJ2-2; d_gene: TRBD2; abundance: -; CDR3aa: CASSQERGTSGRAVKTGELFF; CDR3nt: TGCGCCAGCAGTCAAGAGCGCGGGACTAGCGGGAGGGCCGTGAAAACCGGGGAGCTGTTTTTT
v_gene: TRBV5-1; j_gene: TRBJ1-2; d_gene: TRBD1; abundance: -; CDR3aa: CASSQTGTNYGYTF; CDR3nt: TGCGCCAGCAGTCAGACAGGGACTAACTATGGCTACACCTTC
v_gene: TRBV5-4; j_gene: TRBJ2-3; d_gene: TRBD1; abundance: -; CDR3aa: CASSPRDRTTDTQYF; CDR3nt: TGTGCCAGCAGCCCTAGGGACAGGACCACAGATACGCAGTATTTT
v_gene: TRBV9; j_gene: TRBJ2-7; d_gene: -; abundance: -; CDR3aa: CASSPSVLSYEQYF; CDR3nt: TGTGCCAGCAGCCCCTCGGTCCTGTCCTACGAGCAGTACTTC
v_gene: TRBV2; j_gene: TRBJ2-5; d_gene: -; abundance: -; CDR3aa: CASSERGLQETQYF; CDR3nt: TGTGCCAGCAGTGAAAGAGGACTTCAAGAGACCCAGTACTTC
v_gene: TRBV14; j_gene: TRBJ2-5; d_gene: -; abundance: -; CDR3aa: CASSHRTQETQYF; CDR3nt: TGTGCCAGCAGCCACAGGACTCAAGAGACCCAGTACTTC
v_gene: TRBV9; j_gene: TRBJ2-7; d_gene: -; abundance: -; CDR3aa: CASSRSVGTTYEQYF; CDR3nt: TGTGCCAGCAGCCGCTCAGTGGGTACGACATACGAGCAGTACTTC
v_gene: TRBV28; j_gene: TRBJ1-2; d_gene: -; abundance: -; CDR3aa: CASSLAGPTDYGYTF; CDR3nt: TGTGCCAGCAGTTTGGCAGGGCCAACAGACTATGGCTACACCTTC
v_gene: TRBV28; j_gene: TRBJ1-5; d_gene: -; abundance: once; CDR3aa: CASSSTGNNQPQHF; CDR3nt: TGTGCCAGCAGTTCCACAGGGAACAATCAGCCCCAGCATTTT
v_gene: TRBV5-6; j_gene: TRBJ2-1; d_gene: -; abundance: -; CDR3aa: CASSPFLGPNEQFF; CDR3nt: TGTGCCAGCAGCCCATTTCTGGGGCCCAATGAGCAGTTCTTC
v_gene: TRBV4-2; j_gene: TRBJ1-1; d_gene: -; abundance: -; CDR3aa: CASSQDPAQTNTEAFF; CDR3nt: TGTGCCAGCAGCCAAGACCCGGCACAGACGAACACTGAAGCTTTCTTT
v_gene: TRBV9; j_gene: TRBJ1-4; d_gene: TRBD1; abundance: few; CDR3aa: CASSLDRGLTNEKLFF; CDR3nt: TGTGCCAGCAGCCTGGACAGGGGGCTAACTAATGAAAAACTGTTTTTT
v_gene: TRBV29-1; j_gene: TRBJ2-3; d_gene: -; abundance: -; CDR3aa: CSVEDASDTQYF; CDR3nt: TGCAGCGTTGAAGATGCGTCAGATACGCAGTATTTT
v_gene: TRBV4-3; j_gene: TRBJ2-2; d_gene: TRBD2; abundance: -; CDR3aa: CASSVAGPGTGELFF; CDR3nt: TGCGCCAGCAGTGTAGCGGGGCCGGGAACCGGGGAGCTGTTTTTT